This T cell receptor beta chain is from a study of blood T cell repertoires in COVID-19. Background on the study: Some COVID-19 samples were acute and others convalescent; all came from the United States, Italy and Spain. PBMCs, B-cell-depleted T cells, or T cells were the source of the cDNA or gDNA that made up the material.

Germline V lookup: CDR1 ENHRY, CDR2 SYGVKD. Trimming pared 3 bases from V and 2 bases from J, leaving 9 bases between. CDR3 length: 14 amino acids. Original handling: Researchers report that nucleated cell counts were estimated from reference gene primer amplification. The table came from immunoSEQ multiplex PCR; TCRdb's copy has only in-frame clones and leaves some out. The DNA was the basis for D and trimming; V, J and clone size are from that table. The sample lists approximately 240,000 clones; around four fifths were seen once. This sequence joins TRBV10-3 and TRBJ2-3; possibly TRBD1 for D (5 bases). The source of this sequence is a woman aged 55-70 years with active or convalescent COVID-19. Sequenced sample: peripheral blood. This CDR3 is CAISDFGATDTQYF. The DNA for the CDR3 is TGTGCCATCAGTGACTTTGGGGCCACAGATACGCAGTATTTT.